The present T cell receptor beta chain was sequenced within a study of shared clonotypes between healthy human individuals. CDR1 and CDR2 (germline): SNHLY, FYNNEI. V lost 3 bases and J lost 8; bases outside the gene matches: 9. CDR3 length: 15 residues. General study points: Shared clonotypes across all four donors exceeded non-shared ones in generation probability. Only blood underwent sampling, and tissue repertoires likely differ.

CD45RO-negative CD8 cells positively selected for CCR7 made up the naive population, which excluded terminally differentiated effector memory CD45RA+ cells. The genomic DNA of each subset was split evenly across several immunoSEQ plates. Assay used: immunoSEQ multiplex PCR; TCRdb lists only in-frame clones, some missing. The sample has more than 500,000 clones; about 95% are singletons. As concerns this clone: Antigen unknown.

The chain joins TRBV2 to TRBJ2-2; TRBD2 matches at 7 bases. The receptor comes from a woman aged 25 to 39 in good health. Sequencing was done on a sample of naive CD8+ T cells sorted from blood. CDR3: CASSERLAFGGELFF. The CDR3 nucleotides read TGTGCCAGCAGTGAGAGACTAGCTTTTGGGGGGGAGCTGTTTTTT.